The 4 T cell receptor beta chains below all came from one sample that was sequenced in a study of CD8+ T cells in alopecia areata. This sample's treatment: oral pan-JAK inhibitor, 5-10 mg twice daily. The authors extracted RNA and reverse transcribed it into cDNA as the sequencing template. The protocol was immunoSEQ multiplex PCR, while the TCRdb copy is restricted to in-frame clones and leaves out a portion. The sample lists some 190,000 clones, around 51% occurring once. This material consisted of CD8+ T cells sorted from blood, taken around week 54, from a patient treated with tofacitinib. Receptor source: a human donor with alopecia areata.

The genes are TRBV29-1 and TRBJ2-7, with 10 bases fitting TRBD1. The germline V gene encodes CDR1 SQVTM and CDR2 ANQGSEA. The CDR3 spans 15 residues. Germline trimming cut 1 base from V and 2 bases from J; bases unmatched to any gene: 5. The DNA of the CDR3 is TGCAGCGTTGAAGTCGGGACAGGGGCAGCCTACGAGCAGTACTTC. This translates into CSVEVGTGAAYEQYF.

The sample holds a few counts of this clone. The rearrangement uses TRBV13 and TRBJ2-7; no clear D. Between the trimmed V and J ends, which lost 3 bases and 2 bases, there was a span of 11 bases. The V gene's germline CDR1 is PRHDT and CDR2 FYEKMQ (reference sequence). The CDR3 is 14 amino acids. The CDR3 sequence: CASSLYGQTYEQYF. In nucleotides, the CDR3 is TGTGCCAGCAGCTTGTACGGGCAGACCTACGAGCAGTACTTC.

V is TRBV13 and J is TRBJ1-6; the D is unclear. CDR1 PRHDT and CDR2 FYEKMQ come from the germline V gene (reference sequence). This CDR3 comprises 18 residues. The V end was cut by 8 bases, the J end by 1 base, with 21 bases between. CDR3 amino acids: CASGRGSLEASYNSPLHF. In DNA form, the CDR3 reads TGTGCCAGCGGACGGGGTTCCTTAGAGGCGTCCTATAATTCACCCCTCCACTTT.

The rearrangement joins TRBV7-2 to TRBJ1-2, with unresolved D. CDR1 and CDR2 (germline): SGHTA, FQGNSA. The V and J ends lost 3 bases and 8 bases respectively, with 13 bases between them. CDR3 size: 13 residues. CDR3 amino acids: CASSLGGRRGYTF. As DNA, the CDR3 is TGTGCCAGCAGCTTGGGAGGGCGGCGGGGCTACACCTTC.